This T cell receptor (beta chain) was profiled in a study of cytomegalovirus exposure and HLA in healthy donors. As for this clone: Its specificity is not known.

Use of 60 Vbeta and 13 Jbeta primers characterized the PCR. The assay was immunoSEQ multiplex PCR, and TCRdb's table has in-frame clones only and misses some. The top ten hold about 3.8% of the sample, which has under 110,000 clones, around 85% seen once. The study's findings and limits: Most TCR sequences were seen very rarely across donors, but some public TCRs occurred in many. Cytomegalovirus-associated TCR beta chains were listed, numbering some 150.

The CDR3 contains 18 residues. CDR1 SGHRS and CDR2 YFSETQ come from the germline V gene. V gave up 2 bases and J gave up 4 bases; unmatched junction bases: 12. What was sequenced was PBMCs. The chain carries TRBV5-1 and TRBJ2-3, with 11 positions matching TRBD2. The sequence was obtained from a young man in good health and CMV-seronegative. DNA of the CDR3: TGCGCCAGCAGCTTTGGGTCTAGCGGGGGGTGGCGTGCAGATACGCAGTATTTT. This codes for CASSFGSSGGWRADTQYF.